The clone carrying this T cell receptor (beta chain) was seen many times. Its antigen is undetermined. This sample was included in a study of Graves' ophthalmopathy and Graves' hyperthyroidism. The study, taken as a whole, reports: Forecasting of ophthalmopathy progression by the model achieved over 55% sensitivity and around 77% specificity.

Amplified material comprised TCR beta CDR3 regions derived from RNA transcripts. HTBI primers were employed in first-round RT-PCR, then a second-round multiplex PCR followed. In TCRdb, the multiplex PCR reads were re-called with MiXCR into one record per CDR3 protein. Of approximately 480,000 distinct CDR3 sequences listed, 13% to 15% are singletons. The CDR3 has 15 residues. V lost 3 bases and J lost 4, with 16 bases in between. CDR1 and CDR2 from the germline V gene are MDHEN and SYDVKM. This rearrangement joins TRBV28 to TRBJ2-7; no definite D call. This clonotype was obtained from a woman aged 25-40 years with Graves' ophthalmopathy. The specimen was blood. CDR3 protein: CASSFLGLRSYEQYF. Here the CDR3 DNA reads TGTGCCAGCAGTTTCTTAGGGCTAAGGTCGTACGAGCAGTACTTC.